These T cell receptor beta chains were read from a single sample in a study of OX40 agonist ivuxolimab in advanced cancers. Here immunoSEQ multiplex PCR was the method, and the copy in TCRdb shows in-frame clones only, minus some. Here the sample spans 66,000 or so clones, about 92% being singletons. Here the sequenced sample was CD4+ or CD8+ T cells sorted from blood, taken in a trial of the OX40 agonist ivuxolimab. The source of these receptors is an adult with an advanced solid tumor such as melanoma, head and neck, liver or kidney cancer. Both conserved end residues are part of each CDR3. Each record gives: D gene, V gene, J gene, clone size, CDR3 protein, CDR3 DNA. A D gene is named only where the DNA matches it firmly. A row's size may be missing; if present it is once, few, many or a size class.

d_gene: TRBD1; v_gene: TRBV19; j_gene: TRBJ1-5; abundance: NA; CDR3aa: CASSIDNRGYIVSNQPQHF; CDR3nt: TGTGCCAGTAGTATAGATAACAGGGGCTATATAGTAAGCAATCAGCCCCAGCATTTT
d_gene: TRBD2; v_gene: TRBV28; j_gene: TRBJ2-7; abundance: NA; CDR3aa: CASRTTTSGSYEQYF; CDR3nt: TGTGCCAGCAGGACCACGACTAGCGGCAGCTACGAGCAGTACTTC
d_gene: NA; v_gene: TRBV7-2; j_gene: TRBJ2-2; abundance: NA; CDR3aa: CASSPTGFRSGELFF; CDR3nt: TGTGCCAGCAGCCCTACTGGGTTCAGATCCGGGGAGCTGTTTTTT
d_gene: NA; v_gene: TRBV27; j_gene: TRBJ2-7; abundance: NA; CDR3aa: CASSLRGGVRYEQYF; CDR3nt: TGTGCCAGCAGTTTGAGGGGTGGGGTGAGGTACGAGCAGTACTTC
d_gene: NA; v_gene: TRBV4-2; j_gene: TRBJ2-3; abundance: NA; CDR3aa: CASSQRPWADTQYF; CDR3nt: TGTGCCAGCAGCCAACGTCCTTGGGCAGATACGCAGTATTTT
d_gene: NA; v_gene: TRBV30; j_gene: TRBJ1-2; abundance: NA; CDR3aa: CAWSIRDGGVGYTF; CDR3nt: TGTGCCTGGAGCATCCGGGACGGTGGGGTCGGCTACACCTTC
d_gene: NA; v_gene: TRBV4-1; j_gene: TRBJ1-2; abundance: NA; CDR3aa: CASSQGAGLLNYGYTF; CDR3nt: TGCGCCAGCAGCCAAGGCGCAGGCTTACTTAACTATGGCTACACCTTC
d_gene: NA; v_gene: TRBV19; j_gene: TRBJ2-4; abundance: NA; CDR3aa: CASSIGQYSKNIQYF; CDR3nt: TGTGCCAGTAGTATTGGACAGTATTCCAAAAACATTCAGTACTTC
d_gene: TRBD2; v_gene: TRBV4-1; j_gene: TRBJ2-1; abundance: few; CDR3aa: CASSRLAGEYNEQFF; CDR3nt: TGCGCCAGCAGCCGACTAGCGGGAGAATACAATGAGCAGTTCTTC
d_gene: NA; v_gene: TRBV11-2; j_gene: TRBJ2-7; abundance: NA; CDR3aa: CASSPPDVAYEQYF; CDR3nt: TGTGCCAGCAGCCCCCCGGACGTGGCCTACGAGCAGTACTTC
d_gene: NA; v_gene: TRBV9; j_gene: TRBJ2-2; abundance: few; CDR3aa: CASSENTGELFF; CDR3nt: TGTGCCAGCAGCGAGAACACCGGGGAGCTGTTTTTT
d_gene: TRBD2; v_gene: TRBV4-1; j_gene: TRBJ2-3; abundance: NA; CDR3aa: CASSQTSGGTDTQYF; CDR3nt: TGCGCCAGCAGCCAAACTAGCGGGGGAACAGATACGCAGTATTTT
d_gene: NA; v_gene: TRBV27; j_gene: TRBJ1-1; abundance: NA; CDR3aa: CASSLLPGGNTEAFF; CDR3nt: TGTGCCAGCAGCCTACTACCCGGCGGCAACACTGAAGCTTTCTTT
d_gene: NA; v_gene: TRBV30; j_gene: TRBJ2-1; abundance: NA; CDR3aa: CAWSVLATVKDEQFF; CDR3nt: TGTGCCTGGAGTGTACTTGCGACAGTTAAGGATGAGCAGTTCTTC
d_gene: TRBD2; v_gene: TRBV9; j_gene: TRBJ2-1; abundance: NA; CDR3aa: CASSYLAGWSNEQFF; CDR3nt: TGTGCCAGCAGCTATCTAGCGGGGTGGAGCAATGAGCAGTTCTTC
d_gene: NA; v_gene: TRBV28; j_gene: TRBJ1-5; abundance: NA; CDR3aa: CASSLLQAGGQPQHF; CDR3nt: TGTGCCAGCAGTTTATTACAGGCAGGCGGTCAGCCCCAGCATTTT
d_gene: NA; v_gene: TRBV9; j_gene: TRBJ1-6; abundance: NA; CDR3aa: CASSAGNSPLHF; CDR3nt: TGTGCCAGCAGCGCAGGGAATTCACCCCTCCACTTT
d_gene: NA; v_gene: TRBV6-5; j_gene: TRBJ2-1; abundance: NA; CDR3aa: CASYTPSSYNEQFF; CDR3nt: TGTGCCAGCTATACACCGAGCTCCTACAATGAGCAGTTCTTC
d_gene: NA; v_gene: TRBV4-3; j_gene: TRBJ2-1; abundance: NA; CDR3aa: CASSQDPRGTYNEQFF; CDR3nt: TGCGCCAGCAGCCAAGATCCCAGGGGAACGTACAATGAGCAGTTCTTC